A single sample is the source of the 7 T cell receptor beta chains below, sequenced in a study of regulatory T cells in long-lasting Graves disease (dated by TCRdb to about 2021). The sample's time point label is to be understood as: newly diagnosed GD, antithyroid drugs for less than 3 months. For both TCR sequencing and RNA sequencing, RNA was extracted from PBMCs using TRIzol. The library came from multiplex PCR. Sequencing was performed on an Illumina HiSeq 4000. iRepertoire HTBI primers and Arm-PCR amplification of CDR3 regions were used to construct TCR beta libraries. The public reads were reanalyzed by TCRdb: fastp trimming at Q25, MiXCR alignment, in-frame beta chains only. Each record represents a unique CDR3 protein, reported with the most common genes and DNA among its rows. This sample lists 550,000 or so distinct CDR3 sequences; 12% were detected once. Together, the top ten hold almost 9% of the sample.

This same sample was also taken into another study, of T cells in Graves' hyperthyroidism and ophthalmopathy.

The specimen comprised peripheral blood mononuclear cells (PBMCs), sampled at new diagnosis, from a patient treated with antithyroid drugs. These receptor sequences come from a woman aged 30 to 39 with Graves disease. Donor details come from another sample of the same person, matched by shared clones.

The CDR3 here is CASTSSGPYLNTGELFF. The CDR3 DNA is TGTGCCAGCACTTCTAGCGGACCCTATTTAAACACCGGGGAGCTGTTTTTT. V usage is TRBV6-1 and J usage is TRBJ2-2; 7 bases are a match to TRBD2. The CDR3 runs 17 residues. Per germline, CDR1 MNHNS and CDR2 SASEGT. J was trimmed by 2 bases and V by 7 bases; bases with no gene match: 13.

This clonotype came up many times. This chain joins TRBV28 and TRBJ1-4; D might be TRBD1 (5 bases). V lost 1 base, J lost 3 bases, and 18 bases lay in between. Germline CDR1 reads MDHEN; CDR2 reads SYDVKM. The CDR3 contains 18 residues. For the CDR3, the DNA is TGTGCCAGCAGTTTATTCGGGGACGTGAGGACTTCTAATGAAAAACTGTTTTTT. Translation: CASSLFGDVRTSNEKLFF.

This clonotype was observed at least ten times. CDR3 residues: CASSPLAYSSYNEQFF. The DNA for the CDR3 is TGTGCCAGCTCACCACTGGCGTATAGCTCCTACAATGAGCAGTTCTTC. The chain recombines TRBV18 with TRBJ2-1; D uncertain. The V gene's germline CDR1 is KGHSH and CDR2 LQKENI. V shed 1 base and J shed 0 bases, with 10 bases lying between them. The CDR3 consists of 16 residues.

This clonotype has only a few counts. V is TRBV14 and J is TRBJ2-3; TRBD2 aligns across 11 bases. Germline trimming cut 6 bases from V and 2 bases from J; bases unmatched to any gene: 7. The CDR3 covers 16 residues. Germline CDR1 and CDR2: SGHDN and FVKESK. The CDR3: CASSRTSGSPTDTQYF. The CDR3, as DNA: TGTGCCAGCAGTCGGACTAGCGGGTCTCCCACAGATACGCAGTATTTT.

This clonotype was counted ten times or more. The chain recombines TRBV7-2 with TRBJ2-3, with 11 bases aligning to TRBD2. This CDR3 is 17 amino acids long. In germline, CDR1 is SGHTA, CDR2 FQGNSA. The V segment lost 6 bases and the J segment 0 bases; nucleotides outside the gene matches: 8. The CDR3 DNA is TGTGCCAGCAGTTTCACTAGCGGGAGCCTTAGCACAGATACGCAGTATTTT. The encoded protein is CASSFTSGSLSTDTQYF.

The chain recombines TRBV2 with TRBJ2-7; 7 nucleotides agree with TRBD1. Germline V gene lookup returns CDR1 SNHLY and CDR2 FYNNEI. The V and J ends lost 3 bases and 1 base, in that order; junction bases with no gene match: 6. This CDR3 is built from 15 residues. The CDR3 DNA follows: TGTGCCAGCAGTGATTGGACAGGTTCTTCCTACGAGCAGTACTTC. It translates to CASSDWTGSSYEQYF.

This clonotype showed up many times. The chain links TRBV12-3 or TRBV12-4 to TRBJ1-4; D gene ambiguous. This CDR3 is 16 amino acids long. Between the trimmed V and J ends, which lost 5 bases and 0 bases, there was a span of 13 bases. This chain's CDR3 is CASSEVRTATNEKLFF. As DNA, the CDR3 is TGTGCCAGCAGTGAGGTTAGGACTGCAACTAATGAAAAACTGTTTTTT.